The following is a T cell receptor beta chain sequence with its context. The source of the sample is a study of cytotoxic CD8 clonotypes in ibrutinib-treated CLL. Clones were read by immunoSEQ multiplex PCR, and TCRdb kept only the in-frame ones, dropping some. This table holds roughly 47,000 clones, roughly 50% found once. The CDR3 is 14 amino acids. J gave up 7 bases and V 4 bases, and 6 bases lay outside the gene matches. The germline gives CDR1 MNHNY, CDR2 SVGAGI (reference sequence). This chain joins TRBV6-6 and TRBJ1-3; 8 nucleotides line up with TRBD1. Material: PBMCs, obtained after 12 months of ibrutinib treatment. The source of this sequence is a human donor with chronic lymphocytic leukemia. CDR3 DNA sequence: TGTGCCAGCAGTTCCGGGGACAGGAGGAACACCATATATTTT. This encodes CASSSGDRRNTIYF.